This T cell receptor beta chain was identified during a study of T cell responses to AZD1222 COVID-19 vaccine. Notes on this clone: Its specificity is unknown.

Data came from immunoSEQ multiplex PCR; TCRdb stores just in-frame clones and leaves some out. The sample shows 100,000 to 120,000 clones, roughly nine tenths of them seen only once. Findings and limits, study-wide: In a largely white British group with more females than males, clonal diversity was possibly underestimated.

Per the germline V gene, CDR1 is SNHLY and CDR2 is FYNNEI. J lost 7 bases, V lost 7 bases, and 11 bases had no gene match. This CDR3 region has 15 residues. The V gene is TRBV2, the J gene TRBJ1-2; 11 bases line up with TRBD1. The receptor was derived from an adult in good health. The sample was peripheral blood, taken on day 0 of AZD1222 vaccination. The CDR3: CASTVDRGRSVGYTF. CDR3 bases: TGTGCCAGCACGGTGGACAGGGGGCGTTCAGTTGGCTACACCTTC. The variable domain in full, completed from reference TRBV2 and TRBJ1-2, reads EPEVTQTPSHQVTQMGQEVILRCVPISNHLYFYWYRQILGQKVEFLVSFYNNEISEKSEIFDDQFSVERPDGSNFTLKIRSTKLEDSAMYFCASTVDRGRSVGYTFGSGTRLTVV.